This T cell receptor beta chain was identified during a study of spatial heterogeneity in lung cancer. Study summary: Sequencing consistently turned up more beta-chain sequences than alpha-chain sequences. The average count in raw reads for each unique TCR and UMI combination exceeded eight appearances. Study findings and constraints: Expanded tumor TCRs that were ubiquitous appeared in blood more at resection than follow-up.

This clonotype appeared a few times. The antigen remains unidentified. Because the library targeted alpha chains, this beta chain is an off-target read whose size means little. Time point of the sample: sample taken at primary tumor resection. Sequencing covered unsorted whole RNA taken from tumor, nontumor lung or frozen PBMC. A unique molecular identifier was attached to every TCR cDNA molecule. TCRdb used MiXCR to reprocess the 5' RACE reads, holding one entry per CDR3 protein. The sample holds 4,000 or so distinct CDR3 sequences, 34% seen once. The TCR comes from a male donor with early-stage non-small cell lung cancer. Sequencing used PBMCs, obtained at surgery.

CDR3 coding DNA: TGCGCCAGCAGCCCTCTGGGACAGGGTGTAGATACGCAGTATTTT. This gives the protein CASSPLGQGVDTQYF. The V and J genes are TRBV5-1 and TRBJ2-3, with TRBD1 matching 9 bases. CDR3 length: 15 residues. J lost 5 bases, V lost 4 bases, and 8 bases had no gene match. The V gene's germline CDR1 is SGHRS and CDR2 YFSETQ.